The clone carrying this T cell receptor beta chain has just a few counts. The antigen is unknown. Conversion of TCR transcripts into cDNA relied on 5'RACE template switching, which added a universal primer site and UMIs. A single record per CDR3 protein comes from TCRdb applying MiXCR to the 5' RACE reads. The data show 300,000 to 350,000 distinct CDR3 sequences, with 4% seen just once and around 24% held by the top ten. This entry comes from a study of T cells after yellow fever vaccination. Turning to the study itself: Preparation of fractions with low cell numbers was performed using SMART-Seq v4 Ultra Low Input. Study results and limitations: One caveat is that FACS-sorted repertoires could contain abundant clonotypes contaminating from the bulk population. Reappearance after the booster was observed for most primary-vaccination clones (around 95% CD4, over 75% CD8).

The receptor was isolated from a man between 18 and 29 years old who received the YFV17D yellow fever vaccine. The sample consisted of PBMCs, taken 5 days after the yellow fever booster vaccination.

CDR3 nucleotide sequence: TGTGCCACCAGCAGAGATCTGGTACCCGGGAGGAATGGCTACACCTTC. As protein: CATSRDLVPGRNGYTF. This chain links TRBV15 with TRBJ1-2, with unresolved D. CDR3 length: 16 residues. CDR1 and CDR2 (germline): LNHNV, YYDKDF (reference sequence). Trimming cost V 0 bases and J 6 bases, with 17 bases left between them.